What follows are 10 T cell receptor beta chains derived from one specimen sequenced in a study of regulatory T cells in long-lasting Graves disease. Time point noted: newly diagnosed GD, antithyroid drugs for less than 3 months. RNA from PBMCs was the source of the TCR library. CDR3-region Arm-PCR and iRepertoire HTBI primers produced the TCR beta libraries. Using its own MiXCR run on the multiplex PCR reads, TCRdb lists one record per CDR3 protein. In the table there are more than 450,000 distinct CDR3 sequences, around 11% of which are singletons. The sample was also linked to a second study, of T cells in Graves' hyperthyroidism and ophthalmopathy.

The starting material was peripheral blood mononuclear cells (PBMCs), obtained at new diagnosis, from a patient treated with antithyroid drugs. Receptors were obtained from a woman aged 25 to 45 with Graves disease.

Regarding this clonotype: This clone may be a read error of a much larger clone one base away. The chain has TRBV29-1 and TRBJ1-1; D unclear. With 5 bases removed from V and 1 base from J, the gap between germline ends came to 14 bases. This CDR3 is built from 14 residues. Germline V gene data show CDR1 as SQVTM and CDR2 as ANQGSEA. The CDR3 loop is CSVSRTARNTEAFF. In DNA form, the CDR3 reads TGCAGCGTTTCTAGGACGGCCCGGAACACTGAAGCTTTCTTT.

The chain is built from TRBV2 and TRBJ2-2; the match to TRBD2 covers 7 bases. In germline, CDR1 is SNHLY, CDR2 FYNNEI. The ends lost 4 bases at V and 6 bases at J; junction bases unmatched: 14. The CDR3 sequence is 17 residues long. CDR3 region: CASSATLGGGEPGELFF. CDR3 DNA: TGTGCCAGCAGTGCCACGCTTGGGGGGGGGGAGCCCGGGGAGCTGTTTTTT.

This clonotype was observed at least ten times. The V call is TRBV5-1, the J call TRBJ2-1, with TRBD2 matching 8 bases. This CDR3 spans 15 amino acids. The germline V gene encodes CDR1 SGHRS and CDR2 YFSETQ. The V segment lost 4 bases and the J segment 9 bases; nucleotides outside the gene matches: 12. CDR3 bases: TGCGCCAGCAGCCCTCGGGGAGCGGGAGTGGGTGAGCAGTTCTTC. Its protein is CASSPRGAGVGEQFF.

This clonotype was counted at least ten times. The gene calls are TRBV7-9 and TRBJ2-7, with TRBD1 identical over 10 bases. The CDR3 totals 15 residues. The trim removed 4 bases at V and 3 bases at J, leaving 6 bases unmatched. Germline V gene lookup returns CDR1 SEHNR and CDR2 FQNEAQ (reference sequence). CDR3 in amino acids: CASSYPGQGLYEQYF. The CDR3, as DNA: TGTGCCAGCAGCTACCCGGGACAGGGGCTCTACGAGCAGTACTTC.

Ten or more counts support this clonotype. The rearrangement joins TRBV10-3 to TRBJ1-1; no clear D. This CDR3 is 15 amino acids long. Trimming shortened V by 6 bases and J by 0 bases, and 14 bases separated the two germline ends. CDR1 ENHRY and CDR2 SYGVKD come from the germline V gene. This CDR3 reads CAISPRQAVNTEAFF. CDR3 DNA: TGTGCCATCAGCCCGCGGCAGGCGGTGAACACTGAAGCTTTCTTT.

The V gene is TRBV29-1, the J gene TRBJ1-2, with 7 bases aligning to TRBD1. J was trimmed by 3 bases and V by 5 bases; bases with no gene match: 15. The germline gives CDR1 SQVTM, CDR2 ANQGSEA. This CDR3 is built from 16 residues. The DNA for the CDR3 is TGCAGCGTTCCTTTGACAGGGTCTACGCTTTACTATGGCTACACCTTC. Residues: CSVPLTGSTLYYGYTF.

In its sample, this clonotype was seen a few times. The V and J genes are TRBV3-1 and TRBJ1-4, with a tentative D call TRBD1 (5 bases). With 3 bases removed from V and 5 bases from J, the gap between germline ends came to 13 bases. The V gene's germline CDR1 is LGHDT and CDR2 YNNKEL (reference sequence). The CDR3 consists of 15 residues. The chain's CDR3 is CASSQGDRTNEKLFF. CDR3 nucleotides: TGTGCCAGCAGCCAGGGCGACAGAACGAATGAAAAACTGTTTTTT.

This clonotype occurred many times. One end of the junction does not line up with germline, which may come from a read error. V gene TRBV11-3 combines with J gene TRBJ1-4; TRBD1 is a possible D gene (5 bases). The CDR3 runs to 16 residues. Germline V CDR1 and CDR2: SGHNT, YENEEA. The CDR3 sequence: CASSQDQGRHNEKLFF. Here the CDR3 DNA reads TGCGCCAGCAGCCAAGATCAGGGACGGCATAATGAAAAACTGTTTTTT.

In this sample, this clonotype turned up many times. The CDR3 DNA follows: TGCAGTGCTAGAGACGGAGGGGGGTTTAGCAATCAGCCCCAGCATTTT. Translation gives CSARDGGGFSNQPQHF. The chain couples TRBV20-1 to TRBJ1-5; a weak D match, TRBD1 (6 bases). The V end lost 0 bases, the J end lost 0 bases, and 12 bases lay between the germline ends. The length of the CDR3 is 16 residues. The germline V gene encodes CDR1 DFQATT and CDR2 SNEGSKA (reference sequence).

This clonotype showed up many times. V usage is TRBV3-1 and J usage is TRBJ1-1, with TRBD1 matching over 12 bases. Germline CDR1 LGHDT, CDR2 YNNKEL (reference sequence). Trimming removed 4 bases from V and 0 bases from J; junction bases left unmatched: 3. CDR3 size: 16 residues. CDR3 amino acids: CASSPGTGGLNTEAFF. The CDR3 bases are TGTGCCAGCAGCCCGGGGACAGGGGGCTTGAACACTGAAGCTTTCTTT.